This paragraph covers one T cell receptor (beta chain) sequence. Antigen specificity is unknown. Here immunoSEQ multiplex PCR was the method, and the copy in TCRdb shows in-frame clones only, minus some. The table includes roughly 86,000 clones, approximately 97% detected once. The CDR3 contains 18 residues. Germline-derived CDR1 and CDR2 are LNHDA and SQIVND (reference sequence). Trimming left V 3 bases short and J 2 bases short, with 20 bases between. During corrective heart surgery, resections were taken, and the thymus tissue came from them. Donors consisted of healthy Finnish infants (having corrective surgery for congenital heart defects). This specimen comes from a study of human thymus T cells. Whole-study results and caveats: Related reports documented highly overlapping thymic repertoires among unrelated individuals. In thymic and blood repertoires alike, V and J usage looked biased.

Sequenced material: thymus tissue. The origin of this receptor is a boy under two years old with a congenital heart defect but otherwise immunologically healthy. This sequence joins TRBV19 and TRBJ2-1; TRBD2 might be the D (6 bases). DNA for the CDR3: TGTGCCAGTAGTATCGGGAGACTTGGTCTGGGGGCCTACAATGAGCAGTTCTTC. Protein sequence: CASSIGRLGLGAYNEQFF.